The 4 T cell receptor beta chains below all came from one sample that was sequenced in a study of technical replicates of blood from a handful of donors (dated by TCRdb to about 2017). Library preparation used the immunoSEQ multiplex PCR assay. Sourced from immuneACCESS, this table was stored by TCRdb with only in-frame sequences that have V and J called. A share of the clones is absent; for the studies checked, an unresolved V gene accounts for under half, and the remainder has no known explanation. This sample gives approximately 81,000 clones in total; about 96% of them show up just once. The ten top clones hold roughly 0.21% of the sample. The sample taken for sequencing was T cells isolated from PBMCs. These receptors originate from a human donor in good health.

DNA of the CDR3: TGTGCCAGCAGCTTAGACGCCCCGGTCCAGCCCCAGCATTTT. This translates into CASSLDAPVQPQHF. The gene calls are TRBV11-2 and TRBJ1-5; D call uncertain. V lost 0 bases, J lost 7 bases, and 10 bases lay in between. This CDR3 contains 14 residues. Germline V gene data show CDR1 as SGHAT and CDR2 as FQNNGV.

This rearrangement joins TRBV28 to TRBJ1-2; no firm D call. CDR3 length: 12 amino acids. With 2 bases removed from V and 7 bases from J, the gap between germline ends came to 8 bases. Germline V gene data show CDR1 as MDHEN and CDR2 as SYDVKM. The CDR3: CASSLTVSGYTF. CDR3 nucleotides: TGTGCCAGCAGTTTAACAGTCAGTGGCTACACCTTC.

Only one count was recorded for this clone. The chain is built from TRBV6-5 and TRBJ2-5; 8 nucleotides match TRBD2. CDR1 is MNHEY, CDR2 SVGAGI, per germline. V dropped 0 bases and J dropped 4; count of bases not matched to a gene: 7. The CDR3 spans 16 residues. As DNA, the CDR3 is TGTGCCAGCAGTTACTCTCTGGCGGGGGGCCTAGAGACCCAGTACTTC. It yields the protein CASSYSLAGGLETQYF.

The genes are TRBV25-1 and TRBJ2-5; tentatively, D is TRBD1 (6 bases). The V end lost 7 bases, the J end lost 2 bases, and 8 bases lay between the germline ends. The CDR3 runs 12 residues. Germline CDR1 MGHDK, CDR2 SYGVNS. CDR3 sequence (DNA): TGTGCCAGCAATCAGGGGCAAGAGACCCAGTACTTC. Translated: CASNQGQETQYF.